These 5 T cell receptor beta chains came from one sample sequenced in a study of T cell changes during pregnancy in multiple sclerosis. The method was immunoSEQ multiplex PCR; TCRdb's version includes in-frame clones alone and lacks a portion of them. Here the sample spans some 110,000 clones, around 92% being singletons. The specimen comprised peripheral blood, sampled after pregnancy. These receptors all stem from a female donor with multiple sclerosis, enrolled in a pregnancy study.

The chain links TRBV6-1 to TRBJ1-2; 7 bases fit TRBD1. The CDR3 has 11 amino acids. In germline, CDR1 is MNHNS, CDR2 SASEGT. Losses at the gene ends were 5 bases for V and 7 bases for J; bases not matched to a gene: 1. The CDR3 bases are TGTGCCAGCAGTCAGGGGGGTGGCTACACCTTC. Amino acid sequence: CASSQGGGYTF.

The chain carries TRBV2 and TRBJ2-4, with D tentatively TRBD2 (5 bases). CDR1 and CDR2 from the germline V gene are SNHLY and FYNNEI. This CDR3 comprises 16 residues. Trimming took 5 bases from V and 0 from J, leaving 14 bases between them. CDR3 region: CASSSPRTEAKNIQYF. The DNA of the CDR3 is TGTGCCAGCAGTTCACCCAGGACTGAAGCCAAAAACATTCAGTACTTC. The full variable domain, with the rest looked up from reference TRBV2 and TRBJ2-4, is EPEVTQTPSHQVTQMGQEVILRCVPISNHLYFYWYRQILGQKVEFLVSFYNNEISEKSEIFDDQFSVERPDGSNFTLKIRSTKLEDSAMYFCASSSPRTEAKNIQYFGAGTRLSVL.

The V call is TRBV4-2, the J call TRBJ2-1; D might be TRBD2 (5 bases). The CDR3 consists of 19 residues. The germline V and J ends were trimmed by 0 bases and 1 base, with 19 bases remaining between them. Germline CDR1 and CDR2: LGHNA and YNFKEQ. CDR3 protein: CASSQDLRRGSKSYNEQFF. As DNA, the CDR3 is TGTGCCAGCAGCCAAGATTTAAGACGGGGTTCTAAGTCCTACAATGAGCAGTTCTTC.

This chain connects TRBV27 to TRBJ2-2, with a possible D match to TRBD1 (6 bases). Germline loops: CDR1 MNHEY, CDR2 SMNVEV (reference sequence). The CDR3 totals 12 residues. With 6 bases removed from V and 6 bases from J, the gap between germline ends came to 8 bases. CDR3 region: CASRQGPGELFF. The CDR3, as DNA: TGTGCCAGCAGACAGGGACCCGGGGAGCTGTTTTTT.

The V and J genes are TRBV9 and TRBJ2-7; D is ambiguous. V was shortened by 3 bases and J by 2 bases, with 12 bases between the two germline ends. CDR1 is SGDLS and CDR2 is YYNGEE in the germline V gene. This CDR3 spans 14 amino acids. This CDR3 is CASSGGGVTYEQYF. The CDR3 coding sequence is TGTGCCAGCAGCGGCGGCGGCGTCACCTACGAGCAGTACTTC.